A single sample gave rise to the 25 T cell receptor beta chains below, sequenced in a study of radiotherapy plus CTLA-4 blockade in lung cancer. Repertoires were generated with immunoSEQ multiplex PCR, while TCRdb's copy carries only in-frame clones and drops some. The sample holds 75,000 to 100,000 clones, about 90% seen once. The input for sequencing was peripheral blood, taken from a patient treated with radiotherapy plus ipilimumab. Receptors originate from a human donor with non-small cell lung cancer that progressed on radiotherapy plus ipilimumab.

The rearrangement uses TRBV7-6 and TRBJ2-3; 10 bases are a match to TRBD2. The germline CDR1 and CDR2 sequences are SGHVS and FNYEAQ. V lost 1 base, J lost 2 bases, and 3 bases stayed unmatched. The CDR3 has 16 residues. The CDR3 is CASSLGLAGATDTQYF. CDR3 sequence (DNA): TGTGCCAGCAGCTTAGGGCTAGCGGGGGCCACAGATACGCAGTATTTT.

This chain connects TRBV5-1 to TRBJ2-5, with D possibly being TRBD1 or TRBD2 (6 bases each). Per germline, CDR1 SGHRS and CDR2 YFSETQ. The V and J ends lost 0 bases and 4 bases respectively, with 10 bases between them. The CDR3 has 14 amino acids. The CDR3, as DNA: TGCGCCAGCAGCTTGGCGGAGGGGGGAGAGACCCAGTACTTC. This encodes CASSLAEGGETQYF.

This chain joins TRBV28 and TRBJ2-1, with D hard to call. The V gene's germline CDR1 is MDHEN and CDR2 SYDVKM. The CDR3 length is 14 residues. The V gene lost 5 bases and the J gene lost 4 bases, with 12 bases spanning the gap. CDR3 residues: CASSNLGAYNEQFF. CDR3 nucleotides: TGTGCCAGCAGTAACCTCGGCGCTTACAATGAGCAGTTCTTC.

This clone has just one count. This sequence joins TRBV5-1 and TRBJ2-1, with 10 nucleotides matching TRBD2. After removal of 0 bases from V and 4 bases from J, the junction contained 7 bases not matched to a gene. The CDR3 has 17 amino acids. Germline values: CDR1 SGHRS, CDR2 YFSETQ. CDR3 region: CASSLAAGTSDYNEQFF. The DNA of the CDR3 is TGCGCCAGCAGCTTGGCCGCAGGGACTAGCGATTACAATGAGCAGTTCTTC. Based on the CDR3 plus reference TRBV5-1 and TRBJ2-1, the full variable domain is KAGVTQTPRYLIKTRGQQVTLSCSPISGHRSVSWYQQTPGQGLQFLFEYFSETQRNKGNFPGRFSGRQFSNSRSEMNVSTLELGDSALYLCASSLAAGTSDYNEQFFGPGTRLTVL.

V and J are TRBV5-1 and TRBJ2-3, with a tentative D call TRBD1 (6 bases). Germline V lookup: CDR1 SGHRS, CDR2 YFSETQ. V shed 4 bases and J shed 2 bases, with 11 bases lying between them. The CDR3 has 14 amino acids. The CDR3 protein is CASSLGHSTDTQYF. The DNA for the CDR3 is TGCGCCAGCAGCCTGGGACATTCCACAGATACGCAGTATTTT.

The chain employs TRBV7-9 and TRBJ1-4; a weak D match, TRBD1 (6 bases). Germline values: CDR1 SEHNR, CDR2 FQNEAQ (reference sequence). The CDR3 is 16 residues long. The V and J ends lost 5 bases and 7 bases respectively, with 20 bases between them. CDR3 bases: TGTGCCAGCAGCCCCGGGACATTGGGGTTAACTGAAAAACTGTTTTTT. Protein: CASSPGTLGLTEKLFF.

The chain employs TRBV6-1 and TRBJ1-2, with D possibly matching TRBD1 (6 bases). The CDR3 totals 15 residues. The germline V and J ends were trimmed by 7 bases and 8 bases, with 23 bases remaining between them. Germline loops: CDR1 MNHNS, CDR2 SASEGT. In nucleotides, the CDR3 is TGTGCCAGCACAACAAACTGGGGGCAGGCGGCCGGCTACACCTTC. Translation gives CASTTNWGQAAGYTF.

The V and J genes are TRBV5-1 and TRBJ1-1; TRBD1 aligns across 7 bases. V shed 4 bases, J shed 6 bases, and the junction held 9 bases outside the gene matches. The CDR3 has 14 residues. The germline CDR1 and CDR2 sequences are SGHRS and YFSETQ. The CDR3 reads CASSPGTASPEAFF. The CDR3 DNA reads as TGCGCCAGCAGCCCCGGGACAGCTTCCCCTGAAGCTTTCTTT.

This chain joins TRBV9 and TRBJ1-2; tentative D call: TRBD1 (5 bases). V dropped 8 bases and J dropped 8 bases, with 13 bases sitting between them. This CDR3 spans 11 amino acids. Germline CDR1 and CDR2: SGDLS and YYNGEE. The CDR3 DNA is TGTGCCAGTGAGGGGTTTAACGGCTACACCTTC. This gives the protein CASEGFNGYTF. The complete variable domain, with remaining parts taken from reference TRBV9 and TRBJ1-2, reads DSGVTQTPKHLITATGQRVTLRCSPRSGDLSVYWYQQSLDQGLQFLIQYYNGEERAKGNILERFSAQQFPDLHSELNLSSLELGDSALYFCASEGFNGYTFGSGTRLTVV.

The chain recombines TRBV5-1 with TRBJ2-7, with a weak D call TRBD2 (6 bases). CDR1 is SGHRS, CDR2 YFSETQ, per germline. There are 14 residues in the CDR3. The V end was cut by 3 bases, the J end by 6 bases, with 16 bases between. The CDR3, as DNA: TGCGCCAGCAGCTCCGGGACTCCTCTACTCGAGCAGTACTTC. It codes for CASSSGTPLLEQYF.

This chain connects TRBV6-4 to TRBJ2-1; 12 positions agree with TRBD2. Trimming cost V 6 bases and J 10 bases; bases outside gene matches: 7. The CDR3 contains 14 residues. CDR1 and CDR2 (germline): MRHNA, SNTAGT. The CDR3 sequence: CASRASGRAGEQFF. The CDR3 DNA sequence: TGTGCCAGCAGGGCTAGCGGGAGGGCCGGGGAGCAGTTCTTC.

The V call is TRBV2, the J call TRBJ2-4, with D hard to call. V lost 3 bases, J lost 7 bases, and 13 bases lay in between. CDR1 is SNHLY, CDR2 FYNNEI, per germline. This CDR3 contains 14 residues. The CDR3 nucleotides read TGTGCCAGCAGTGATTCGGGCCGTAAGAACATTCAGTACTTC. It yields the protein CASSDSGRKNIQYF.

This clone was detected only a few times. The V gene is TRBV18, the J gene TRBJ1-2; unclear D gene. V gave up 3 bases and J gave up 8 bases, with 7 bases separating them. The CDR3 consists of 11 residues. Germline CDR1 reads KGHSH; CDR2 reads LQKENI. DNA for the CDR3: TGTGCCAGCTCACCCTTGTTGGGCTACACCTTC. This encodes CASSPLLGYTF.

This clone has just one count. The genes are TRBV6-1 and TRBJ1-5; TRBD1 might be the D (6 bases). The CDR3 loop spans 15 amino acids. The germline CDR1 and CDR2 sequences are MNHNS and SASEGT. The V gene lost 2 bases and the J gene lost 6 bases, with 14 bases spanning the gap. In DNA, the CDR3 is TGTGCCAGCAGTGAATTTGGTGCAGGGGTTCAGCCCCAGCATTTT. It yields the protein CASSEFGAGVQPQHF.

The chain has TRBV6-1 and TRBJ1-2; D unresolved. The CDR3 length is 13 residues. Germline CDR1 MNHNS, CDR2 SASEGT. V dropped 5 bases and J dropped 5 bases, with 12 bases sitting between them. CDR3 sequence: CASSKNSPYGYTF. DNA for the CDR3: TGTGCCAGCAGTAAAAACAGCCCTTATGGCTACACCTTC.

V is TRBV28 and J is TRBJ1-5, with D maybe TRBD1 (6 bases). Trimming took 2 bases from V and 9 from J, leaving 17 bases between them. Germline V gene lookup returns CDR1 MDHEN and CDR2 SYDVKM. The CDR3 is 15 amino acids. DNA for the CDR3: TGTGCCAGCAGTTTAAAGGGACAAAGTGGGCCGCCCCAGCATTTT. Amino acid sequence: CASSLKGQSGPPQHF.

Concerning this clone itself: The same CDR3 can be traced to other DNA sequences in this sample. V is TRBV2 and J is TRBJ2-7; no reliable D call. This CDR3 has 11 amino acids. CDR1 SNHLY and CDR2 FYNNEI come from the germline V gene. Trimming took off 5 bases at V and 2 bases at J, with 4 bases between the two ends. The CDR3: CASSRAYEQYF. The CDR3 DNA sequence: TGTGCCAGCAGTCGTGCCTACGAGCAGTACTTC.

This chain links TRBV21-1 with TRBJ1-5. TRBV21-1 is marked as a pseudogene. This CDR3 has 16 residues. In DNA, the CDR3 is TGTGCCAGCAGCAAATGGCCGTGGGCACTAGATCAGCCCCAGCATTTT. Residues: CASSKWPWALDQPQHF.

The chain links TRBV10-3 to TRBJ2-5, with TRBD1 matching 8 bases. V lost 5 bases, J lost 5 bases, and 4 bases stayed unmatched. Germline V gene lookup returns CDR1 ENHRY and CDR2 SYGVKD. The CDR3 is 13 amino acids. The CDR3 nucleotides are TGTGCCATCAGTTTAACAGGGGGGGAGACCCAGTACTTC. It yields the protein CAISLTGGETQYF.

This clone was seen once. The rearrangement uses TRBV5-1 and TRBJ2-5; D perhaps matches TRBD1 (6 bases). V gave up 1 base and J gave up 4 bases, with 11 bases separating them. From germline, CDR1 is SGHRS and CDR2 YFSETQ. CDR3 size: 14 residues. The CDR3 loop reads CASSLQGRGETQYF. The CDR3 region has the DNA TGCGCCAGCAGCTTGCAGGGGCGCGGAGAGACCCAGTACTTC.

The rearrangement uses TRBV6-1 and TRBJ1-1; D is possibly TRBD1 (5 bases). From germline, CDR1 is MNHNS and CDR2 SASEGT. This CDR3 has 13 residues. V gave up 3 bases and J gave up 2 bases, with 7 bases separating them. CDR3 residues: CASSETVNTEAFF. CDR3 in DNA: TGTGCCAGCAGTGAGACAGTAAACACTGAAGCTTTCTTT.

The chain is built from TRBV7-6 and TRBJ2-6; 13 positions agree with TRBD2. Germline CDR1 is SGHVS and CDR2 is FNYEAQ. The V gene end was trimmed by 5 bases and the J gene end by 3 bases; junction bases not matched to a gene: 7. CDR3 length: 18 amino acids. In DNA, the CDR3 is TGTGCCAGCAGCCCCCACGGACTAGCGGGAGTTGGGGCCAACGTCCTGACTTTC. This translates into CASSPHGLAGVGANVLTF.

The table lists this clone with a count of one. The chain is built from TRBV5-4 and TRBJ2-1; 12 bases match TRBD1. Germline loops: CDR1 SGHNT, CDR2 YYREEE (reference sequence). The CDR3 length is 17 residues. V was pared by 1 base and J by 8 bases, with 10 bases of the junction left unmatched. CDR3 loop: CASSLSRSGQGAYEQFF. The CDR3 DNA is TGTGCCAGCAGCTTGTCCCGTTCGGGACAGGGGGCGTATGAGCAGTTCTTC.

CDR3 residues: CASSTSGASSYNEQFF. In DNA form, the CDR3 reads TGTGCCAGCAGCACCAGCGGGGCCAGCTCCTACAATGAGCAGTTCTTC. J is TRBJ2-1 and V is TRBV9; 7 bases match TRBD2. The junction had 7 bases not matched to a gene; V was cut back by 4 bases and J by 0 bases. Germline V gives CDR1 SGDLS, CDR2 YYNGEE. CDR3 length equals 16 residues.

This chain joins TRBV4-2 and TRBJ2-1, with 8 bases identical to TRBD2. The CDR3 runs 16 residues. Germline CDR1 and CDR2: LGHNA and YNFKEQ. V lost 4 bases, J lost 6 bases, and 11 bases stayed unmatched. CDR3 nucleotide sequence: TGTGCCAGCAGCCTACAACTAGCGGAAGCCAGCAATGAGCAGTTCTTC. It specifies CASSLQLAEASNEQFF.